These T cell receptor beta chains were read from a single sample in a study of cytomegalovirus exposure and HLA in healthy donors. Clones were sequenced by immunoSEQ multiplex PCR, and TCRdb holds only the in-frame ones, with some missing. Of 140,000 or so clones in the sample, 89% were seen once. Material for sequencing was PBMCs. The receptor source for this set is a young woman in good health and CMV-seropositive. CDR3s include the opening cysteine and the closing phenylalanine or tryptophan. A D gene is named only where the DNA matches it firmly. Clone size appears in some rows only: once, few, many, or a class for an expanded clone.

TRBV6-5	15	TRBJ1-2	.	.	CASSESRVGNYGYTF	TGTGCCAGCAGCGAGAGCAGGGTAGGGAACTATGGCTACACCTTC
TRBV4-2	16	TRBJ1-2	TRBD1	.	CASSQEATGGIYGYTF	TGTGCCAGCAGCCAAGAAGCGACAGGGGGCATCTATGGCTACACCTTC
TRBV7-9	14	TRBJ1-6	TRBD1	few	CASSLGQSNSPLHF	TGTGCCAGCAGCTTGGGACAGTCAAATTCACCCCTCCACTTT
TRBV19	15	TRBJ1-2	TRBD1	.	CASTYGQGAAYGYTF	TGTGCCAGTACCTATGGACAGGGGGCTGCCTATGGCTACACCTTC
TRBV5-6	14	TRBJ1-5	.	.	CASSLRGNNQPQHF	TGTGCCAGCAGCTTGCGCGGAAACAATCAGCCCCAGCATTTT
TRBV28	17	TRBJ2-1	TRBD1	.	CASSFLTPDRANNEQFF	TGTGCCAGCAGTTTCCTAACCCCTGACAGGGCCAACAATGAGCAGTTCTTC
TRBV6-5	14	TRBJ2-2	.	.	CASSYSLASGELFF	TGTGCCAGCAGTTACTCGCTAGCTTCCGGGGAGCTGTTTTTT
TRBV30	14	TRBJ1-1	.	.	CAWSVSTGNTEAFF	TGTGCCTGGAGTGTATCGACGGGGAACACTGAAGCTTTCTTT
TRBV6-5	14	TRBJ2-7	.	once	CASSTGGSFYEQYF	TGTGCCAGCAGTACCGGAGGCAGTTTCTACGAGCAGTACTTC
TRBV5-1	15	TRBJ1-2	.	.	CASSPRSQGNYGYTF	TGCGCCAGCAGCCCCAGGTCACAGGGTAACTATGGCTACACCTTC
TRBV11-2	19	TRBJ2-3	TRBD2	.	CASTNRDRWIAGGLVTQYF	TGTGCCAGCACCAATAGAGATAGGTGGATAGCGGGGGGGTTAGTTACGCAGTATTTT
TRBV2	15	TRBJ1-2	.	.	CASSPRGAGTYGYTF	TGTGCCAGCAGTCCACGTGGGGCAGGAACCTATGGCTACACCTTC
TRBV7-8	13	TRBJ2-5	TRBD2	.	CASSFGGAETQYF	TGTGCCAGCAGCTTCGGGGGGGCTGAGACCCAGTACTTC
TRBV15	15	TRBJ2-7	.	.	CATSRDLEGSYEQYF	TGTGCCACCAGCAGAGATTTGGAGGGTTCCTACGAGCAGTACTTC
TRBV20-1	10	TRBJ1-2	.	.	CSANRVDYTF	TGCAGTGCCAACAGGGTCGACTACACCTTC
TRBV21-1	14	TRBJ2-7	.	.	CASSKAETGWEQYF	TGTGCCAGCAGCAAAGCTGAGACAGGGTGGGAGCAGTACTTC
TRBV7-9	15	TRBJ1-2	.	.	CASGPLGGLKDGYTF	TGTGCCAGCGGCCCCCTGGGGGGGCTGAAGGATGGCTACACCTTC
TRBV2	17	TRBJ2-3	TRBD2	.	CASSYGTSGGATDTQYF	TGTGCCAGCAGTTATGGGACTAGCGGGGGGGCCACAGATACGCAGTATTTT
TRBV4-1	16	TRBJ2-3	.	.	CASSQVPGGVPDTQYF	TGCGCCAGCAGCCAAGTCCCGGGGGGCGTCCCAGATACGCAGTATTTT
TRBV5-1	15	TRBJ1-1	TRBD1	.	CASSWGTDVNKGAFF	TGCGCCAGCAGCTGGGGGACAGACGTGAATAAGGGGGCTTTCTTT
TRBV5-1	15	TRBJ1-3	.	.	CASSLQGIAGNTIYF	TGCGCCAGCAGCTTACAGGGCATCGCTGGAAACACCATATATTTT
TRBV28	13	TRBJ1-2	TRBD1	.	CASKTGGLYGYTF	TGTGCCAGCAAGACAGGGGGTTTGTATGGCTACACCTTC
TRBV18	15	TRBJ1-2	TRBD1	.	CASSSLERQGDGYTF	TGTGCCAGCTCATCCCTTGAACGCCAGGGGGATGGCTACACCTTC
TRBV15	16	TRBJ2-7	TRBD1	.	CATSRGLTGLEHEQYF	TGTGCCACCAGCAGAGGTCTGACAGGGCTTGAACACGAGCAGTACTTC
TRBV13	17	TRBJ2-2	TRBD2	once	CASSFASGGENTGELFF	TGTGCCAGCAGCTTCGCTAGCGGGGGGGAGAACACCGGGGAGCTGTTTTTT
TRBV9	14	TRBJ2-3	.	once	CASSAPHPVDTQYF	TGTGCCAGCAGCGCCCCTCACCCGGTGGATACGCAGTATTTT
TRBV6-5	15	TRBJ2-7	TRBD1	.	CASSSDRTGDYEQYF	TGTGCCAGCAGCTCAGATCGGACAGGAGACTACGAGCAGTACTTC
TRBV4-1	15	TRBJ1-2	TRBD1	.	CASSVTGDSSYGYTF	TGCGCCAGCAGCGTCACAGGGGACAGTTCCTATGGCTACACCTTC
TRBV19	14	TRBJ2-7	.	.	CASAARPSSYEQYF	TGTGCCAGCGCCGCCAGGCCGAGCTCCTACGAGCAGTACTTC
TRBV6-4	15	TRBJ1-6	TRBD1	few	CASSDSYRGNSPLHF	TGTGCCAGCAGTGACTCTTACAGGGGTAATTCACCCCTCCACTTT
TRBV10-1	15	TRBJ2-2	.	.	CASSDQYPNTGELFF	TGCGCCAGCAGTGATCAGTATCCGAACACCGGGGAGCTGTTTTTT
TRBV4-2	19	TRBJ2-3	TRBD2	.	CASSPWTSGGRSSTDTQYF	TGTGCCAGCAGCCCCTGGACTAGCGGGGGGCGTTCTAGCACAGATACGCAGTATTTT
TRBV6-1	14	TRBJ2-1	.	.	CASRDIGGANEQFF	TGTGCCAGCAGGGACATAGGGGGGGCGAATGAGCAGTTCTTC
TRBV7-8	20	TRBJ2-2	TRBD2	.	CASSLRGSGTSGGYTGELFF	TGTGCCAGCAGCTTACGCGGTTCCGGGACTAGCGGGGGGTACACCGGGGAGCTGTTTTTT
TRBV2	14	TRBJ1-3	.	.	CASGMVVGVNTIYF	TGTGCCAGCGGAATGGTCGTAGGGGTAAACACCATATATTTT
TRBV7-3	15	TRBJ2-1	TRBD1	.	CASSLDRGSYNEQFF	TGTGCCAGCAGCCTAGACAGGGGCTCCTACAATGAGCAGTTCTTC
TRBV6-5	14	TRBJ2-2	.	.	CASREVLNTGELFF	TGTGCCAGCAGAGAGGTCCTGAACACCGGGGAGCTGTTTTTT
TRBV5-6	13	TRBJ1-1	.	few	CASSLEGPTEAFF	TGTGCCAGCAGCTTGGAGGGGCCCACTGAAGCTTTCTTT
TRBV19	18	TRBJ2-5	TRBD2	.	CASSIDREAGDERETQYF	TGTGCCAGTAGTATAGATCGAGAAGCGGGGGACGAGCGGGAGACCCAGTACTTC
TRBV4-2	19	TRBJ1-4	.	.	CASSQARRGSSSTNEKLFF	TGTGCCAGCAGCCAAGCCCGCAGGGGAAGTTCGTCAACTAATGAAAAACTGTTTTTT
TRBV5-6	15	TRBJ2-5	TRBD1	.	CASTPRDRTSGTQYF	TGTGCCAGCACCCCCCGGGACAGAACCTCGGGGACCCAGTACTTC
TRBV5-1	17	TRBJ1-1	TRBD1	.	CASSPGTGGGRNTEAFF	TGCGCCAGCAGCCCCGGGACAGGGGGCGGCCGAAACACTGAAGCTTTCTTT
TRBV11-2	14	TRBJ2-7	.	.	CASSFAGATYEQYF	TGTGCCAGCAGCTTTGCGGGGGCCACCTACGAGCAGTACTTC
TRBV29-1	10	TRBJ2-5	.	.	CSAQRETQYF	TGCAGCGCCCAACGGGAGACCCAGTACTTC
TRBV28	13	TRBJ1-1	.	.	CASSLRGAAEAFF	TGTGCCAGCAGTTTACGGGGTGCGGCTGAAGCTTTCTTT